The present TCR beta chain was sequenced within a study of PD-L1 blockade in urothelial cancer. Whole-study context: Once treatment had started, blood was analyzed at 3 weeks (second dose) and again at 6 weeks.

Germline V gives CDR1 SGHRS, CDR2 YFSETQ. V was shortened by 0 bases and J by 6 bases, with 16 bases between the two germline ends. The CDR3 spans 16 residues. TCRdb's copy holds only in-frame clones and misses some; the assay was immunoSEQ multiplex PCR. The data hold more than 35,000 clones, with approximately 92% observed a single time. The cohort comprised individuals with locally advanced or metastatic urothelial carcinoma. The chain couples TRBV5-1 to TRBJ2-1; D unclear. The sequencing used PBMCs, collected around atezolizumab (anti-PD-L1) treatment. The TCR sequence derives from a man between 65 and 85 years old with urothelial cancer. CDR3 region: CASSLEASMKANEQFF. The CDR3 DNA reads TGCGCCAGCAGCTTGGAAGCGTCCATGAAAGCCAATGAGCAGTTCTTC.